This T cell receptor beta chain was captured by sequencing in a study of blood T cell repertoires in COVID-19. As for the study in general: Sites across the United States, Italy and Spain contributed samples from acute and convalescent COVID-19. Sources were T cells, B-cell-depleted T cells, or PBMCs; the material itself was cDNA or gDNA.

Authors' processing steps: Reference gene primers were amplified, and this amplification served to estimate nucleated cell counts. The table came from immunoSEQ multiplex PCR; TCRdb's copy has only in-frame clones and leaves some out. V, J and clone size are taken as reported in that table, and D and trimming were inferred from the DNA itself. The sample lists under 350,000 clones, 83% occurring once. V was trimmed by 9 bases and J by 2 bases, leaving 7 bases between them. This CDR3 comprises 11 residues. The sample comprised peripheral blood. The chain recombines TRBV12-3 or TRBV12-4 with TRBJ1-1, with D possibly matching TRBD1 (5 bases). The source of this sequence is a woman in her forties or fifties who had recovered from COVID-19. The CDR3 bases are TGTGCCAGGGGGGGAAACACTGAAGCTTTCTTT. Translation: CARGGNTEAFF.